The following is a T cell receptor (beta chain) sequence with its context. The data derive from a study of shared clonotypes between healthy human individuals. The V and J ends lost 4 bases and 5 bases respectively, with 14 bases between them. Germline V gene data show CDR1 as SGHVS and CDR2 as FQNEAQ. The CDR3 runs to 14 residues. Naive CD8 cells lacked CD45RO and underwent positive selection for CCR7, leaving out terminally differentiated effector memory CD45RA+ cells. This table comes from immunoSEQ multiplex PCR, and its TCRdb copy is limited to in-frame clones, with some not included. The sample contains some 2 million clones, less than 95% of which appear only once.

This sequence was found in a man aged 18 to 30 in good health. The chain couples TRBV7-8 to TRBJ1-1, with D tentatively TRBD1 (6 bases). Sequencing was done on a sample of naive CD8+ T cells sorted from blood. The chain's CDR3 is CASSSLPTGTEAFF. The CDR3 DNA reads TGTGCCAGCAGCTCCCTCCCGACAGGTACTGAAGCTTTCTTT.